This T cell receptor (beta chain) was retrieved from a study of blood T cell repertoires in COVID-19. Turning to the study itself: Specimens from acute and convalescent COVID-19 originated in the United States, Italy and Spain. Nucleic acid was either cDNA or gDNA, and it came from T cells, B-cell-depleted T cells, or PBMCs.

Recruited during active infection, patients (from Seattle) were subsequently followed longitudinally. TCRdb's copy holds only in-frame clones and misses some; the assay was immunoSEQ multiplex PCR. The sample holds approximately 480,000 clones, roughly nine tenths seen once. The sequenced sample was peripheral blood. This sequence was found in a man aged 18 to 29 with COVID-19, enrolled during active disease.

The CDR3 DNA reads TGTGCCAGCAGCCAAGAAATAGTCCTTGTCGGGAACACTGAAGCTTTCTTT. Translated: CASSQEIVLVGNTEAFF. The chain joins TRBV3-1 (or the pseudogene TRBV3-2) to TRBJ1-1, with unresolved D. The CDR3 is made up of 17 amino acids. Germline V gene data show CDR1 as LGHDT and CDR2 as YNNKEL (reference sequence). V was shortened by 0 bases and J by 1 base, with 15 bases between the two germline ends.